This T cell receptor (beta chain) was profiled in a study of T-cell memory formation after mild COVID-19. Across the whole study: Largely donor-specific sequence clusters came from a couple of donors.

TCRalpha and TCRbeta libraries used 5'RACE with constant-segment primers and UMIs. TCRdb ran MiXCR on the 5' RACE reads and lists one entry per CDR3 protein. The table shows about 450,000 distinct CDR3 sequences, with under 25% occurring only once. CDR1 is KGHDR and CDR2 is SFDVKD in the germline V gene. The CDR3 is made up of 17 amino acids. J was trimmed by 5 bases and V by 1 base; bases with no gene match: 9. The sequence came from an adult woman who had mild COVID-19 (a few samples of this study predate the infection). Cell type and time point are not known. The sample comprised PBMCs or a T cell subset sorted from them (not recorded which). The chain employs TRBV24-1 and TRBJ2-3; 9 nucleotides match TRBD2. The CDR3 DNA follows: TGTGCCACCAGTGATTTAAGGCGGGGGGGCCTAGAAGATACGCAGTATTTT. Its translation is CATSDLRRGGLEDTQYF.